This is a list of T cell receptor beta chains from one sample in a study of cytomegalovirus exposure and HLA in healthy donors. Libraries were prepared by immunoSEQ multiplex PCR; TCRdb keeps only in-frame clonotypes and omits some of them. The repertoire holds some 120,000 clones, with about 80% as singletons. Source material: PBMCs. These receptors were obtained from a man aged 30-40 years in good health and CMV-seropositive. CDR3s include the opening cysteine and the closing phenylalanine or tryptophan. A D gene is named only where the DNA matches it firmly. Size is omitted from some rows. Given values are once, few, many or a class for expanded clones.

CASSLESGGPDTQYF | TGCGCCAGCAGCTTGGAGTCAGGGGGACCAGATACGCAGTATTTT | TRBJ2-3 | TRBV5-1 | . | TRBD1
CASRQEGGPDTQYF | TGCGCCAGCAGACAAGAGGGGGGTCCAGATACGCAGTATTTT | TRBJ2-3 | TRBV4-3 | . | .
CASRNLRVRHSPLHF | TGTGCCAGCAGGAACCTCAGGGTGAGGCATTCACCCCTCCACTTT | TRBJ1-6 | TRBV5-6 | . | .
CASSSVGDRVNEQYF | TGTGCCAGCAGTTCTGTGGGGGACAGGGTTAACGAGCAGTACTTC | TRBJ2-7 | TRBV27 | . | TRBD1
CASSVRVGADTQYF | TGTGCCAGCAGCGTCCGGGTCGGGGCAGATACGCAGTATTTT | TRBJ2-3 | TRBV9 | . | .
CASSYWAGNYEQYF | TGTGCCAGCAGTTATTGGGCGGGAAACTACGAGCAGTACTTC | TRBJ2-7 | TRBV6-5 | . | .
CASSLARRDGYTF | TGTGCCAGCAGCTTGGCCAGGAGGGATGGCTACACCTTC | TRBJ1-2 | TRBV11-2 | . | .
CSATTGREQFF | TGCAGTGCTACGACAGGGCGGGAGCAGTTCTTC | TRBJ2-1 | TRBV20-1 | . | TRBD1
CASSLQTGGYEQYF | TGTGCCAGTAGTTTGCAGACAGGGGGATACGAGCAGTACTTC | TRBJ2-7 | TRBV19 | . | TRBD1
CASSLGLAETGELFF | TGTGCCAGCAGCTTAGGACTAGCGGAAACCGGGGAGCTGTTTTTT | TRBJ2-2 | TRBV7-3 | . | TRBD2
CASRTAEAQSEQFF | TGTGCCAGCAGGACGGCCGAGGCTCAAAGTGAGCAGTTCTTC | TRBJ2-1 | TRBV7-2 | . | .
CASSKRGRTDTQYF | TGTGCCAGCTCGAAGCGGGGCCGGACAGATACGCAGTATTTT | TRBJ2-3 | TRBV7-2 | . | TRBD2
CASFRAAGELFF | TGTGCCAGCTTCAGGGCGGCCGGGGAGCTGTTTTTT | TRBJ2-2 | TRBV7-9 | . | .
CASSQDADSRGTTDTQYF | TGCGCCAGCAGTCAAGACGCTGACTCTCGGGGGACCACAGATACGCAGTATTTT | TRBJ2-3 | TRBV5-1 | . | .
CASSPVPGSSGANGLTF | TGTGCTAGCAGCCCCGTACCCGGGAGCTCTGGGGCCAACGGCCTGACTTTC | TRBJ2-6 | TRBV7-7 | . | .
CASTLGGVTPQHF | TGTGCCAGTACCTTAGGGGGGGTGACGCCCCAGCATTTT | TRBJ1-5 | TRBV19 | . | .
CASRLAEQETQYF | TGTGCCAGTAGGCTAGCGGAACAAGAGACCCAGTACTTC | TRBJ2-5 | TRBV2 | . | TRBD2
CAGIKAGGAYNEQFF | TGCGCCGGGATAAAGGCGGGAGGGGCGTACAATGAGCAGTTCTTC | TRBJ2-1 | TRBV10-1 | . | TRBD2
CASSFDRGGDTQYF | TGTGCCAGCAGCTTCGATCGGGGAGGAGATACGCAGTATTTT | TRBJ2-3 | TRBV5-4 | . | .
CSVSGQGSEGQYF | TGCAGCGTTTCGGGACAGGGATCTGAGGGGCAGTACTTC | TRBJ2-7 | TRBV29-1 | . | TRBD1
CASSQRSGGGPFEQYF | TGCGCCAGCAGCCAACGATCGGGGGGGGGCCCCTTCGAGCAGTACTTC | TRBJ2-7 | TRBV4-1 | few | TRBD2
CASSLGSLRARVLYNEQFF | TGTGCCAGCAGCTTAGGGAGTTTGAGGGCTAGAGTTCTCTACAATGAGCAGTTCTTC | TRBJ2-1 | TRBV7-6 | . | .
CASTKPGSGNTIYF | TGTGCCAGCACCAAACCGGGATCTGGAAACACCATATATTTT | TRBJ1-3 | TRBV9 | . | .
CASSPPLSYEQYF | TGTGCCAGCTCACCACCCTTGTCCTACGAGCAGTACTTC | TRBJ2-7 | TRBV18 | . | .
CASRTNSGANVLTF | TGTGCCAGCAGGACTAACTCTGGGGCCAACGTCCTGACTTTC | TRBJ2-6 | TRBV27 | . | .
CASSWTGFYGYTF | TGTGCCAGCAGCTGGACAGGGTTTTATGGCTACACCTTT | TRBJ1-2 | TRBV5-6 | . | TRBD1
CASSSGSYEQYF | TGTGCCAGCAGCAGCGGTTCCTACGAGCAGTACTTC | TRBJ2-7 | TRBV27 | . | .
CASSYSSGFSYEQYF | TGTGCCAGCAGTTACTCGTCAGGGTTCTCCTACGAGCAGTACTTC | TRBJ2-7 | TRBV6-6 | . | .
CASSQESLGFASYEQYF | TGTGCCAGCAGCCAAGAATCACTAGGATTTGCCTCCTACGAGCAGTACTTC | TRBJ2-7 | TRBV4-2 | once | .
CASSQEGSGLSYEQYF | TGTGCCAGCAGCCAAGAAGGTAGCGGGCTTTCCTACGAGCAGTACTTC | TRBJ2-7 | TRBV4-2 | . | TRBD2
CASSPGSLQGSYEQYF | TGTGCCAGCAGCCCCGGATCTCTGCAGGGGAGCTACGAGCAGTACTTC | TRBJ2-7 | TRBV7-2 | . | .
CASSSSRYEQFF | TGTGCCAGCAGCTCCTCGAGGTATGAGCAGTTCTTC | TRBJ2-1 | TRBV11-3 | . | .
CASSVNWQLAGETQYF | TGTGCCAGCAGCGTAAATTGGCAGCTAGCGGGAGAGACCCAGTACTTC | TRBJ2-5 | TRBV9 | . | TRBD2
CASSVWTDFRDTQYF | TGTGCCAGCAGCGTCTGGACTGACTTCAGGGATACGCAGTATTTT | TRBJ2-3 | TRBV9 | . | .
CASSRLGQGGGYTF | TGTGCCAGCAGTCGCCTTGGACAGGGTGGTGGCTACACCTTC | TRBJ1-2 | TRBV6-5 | once | TRBD1
CASSLGGGSWNSPLHF | TGTGCCAGCAGCTTGGGAGGAGGGTCGTGGAATTCACCCCTCCACTTT | TRBJ1-6 | TRBV5-6 | . | .
CASSAVQAYNEQFF | TGTGCCAGCAGTGCGGTGCAGGCCTACAATGAGCAGTTCTTC | TRBJ2-1 | TRBV6-1 | . | .
CASSSGQGGDEKLFF | TGTGCCAGCAGCTCCGGACAGGGAGGGGATGAAAAACTGTTTTTT | TRBJ1-4 | TRBV7-9 | once | TRBD1
CASSQDEASGGKRFF | TGTGCCAGCAGCCAAGATGAGGCTAGCGGGGGGAAAAGGTTCTTC | TRBJ2-1 | TRBV4-2 | . | TRBD2
CASSLTRAGLNNEQFF | TGTGCCAGCAGCTTAACCCGTGCGGGACTCAACAATGAGCAGTTCTTC | TRBJ2-1 | TRBV7-3 | . | .
CASRLTSGRFTDTQYF | TGTGCCAGCCGACTCACTAGCGGAAGATTCACAGATACGCAGTATTTT | TRBJ2-3 | TRBV28 | once | TRBD2
CASSPRLAGGPGTDTQYF | TGTGCCAGCAGCCCAAGACTAGCGGGAGGGCCGGGCACAGATACGCAGTATTTT | TRBJ2-3 | TRBV13 | . | TRBD2
CASSLVSSGTYDEQFF | TGCGCCAGCAGCTTGGTGTCCAGCGGGACTTACGATGAGCAGTTCTTC | TRBJ2-1 | TRBV5-1 | . | TRBD2
CASSLEGLALSYEQYF | TGTGCCAGCAGCTTAGAGGGACTAGCGCTTTCCTACGAGCAGTACTTC | TRBJ2-7 | TRBV7-6 | . | TRBD2
CASRRGGSSYNEQFF | TGTGCCAGCAGGAGAGGGGGCAGCTCCTACAATGAGCAGTTCTTC | TRBJ2-1 | TRBV6-6 | . | TRBD1